The 22 T cell receptor beta chains below come from one sample, sequenced in a study of blood T cell repertoires in COVID-19. Assay: immunoSEQ multiplex PCR; the TCRdb copy retains only in-frame clones and omits some. The data show some 380,000 clones, 90% seen once. The sample consisted of peripheral blood. These receptors were collected from a man aged 18 to 30 with active or convalescent COVID-19.

The chain combines TRBV7-2 with TRBJ1-2; 9 bases align to TRBD1. Germline CDR1 is SGHTA and CDR2 is FQGNSA. CDR3 length: 16 amino acids. Trimming cost V 5 bases and J 4 bases; bases outside gene matches: 11. CDR3 in amino acids: CASSLLRTGESYGYTF. CDR3 in DNA: TGTGCCAGCAGCCTACTCCGGACAGGGGAGAGCTATGGCTACACCTTC.

The V gene is TRBV19, the J gene TRBJ2-1; D perhaps matches TRBD2 (7 bases). Trimming took 5 bases from V and 0 from J, leaving 23 bases between them. CDR3 size: 19 residues. The germline CDR1 and CDR2 sequences are LNHDA and SQIVND (reference sequence). The CDR3 reads CASSARGAGAISSYNEQFF. The DNA for the CDR3 is TGTGCCAGTAGTGCCCGGGGGGCGGGGGCTATTAGCTCCTACAATGAGCAGTTCTTC.

This clone appeared a few times. The chain employs TRBV21-1 and TRBJ2-7; the table's D call TRBD2 went unverified against the DNA. TRBV21-1 is shown as a pseudogene. CDR3 size: 18 residues. This CDR3 is CASSKVEATSGPDYEQYF. CDR3 DNA: TGTGCCAGCAGCAAAGTTGAGGCGACTAGCGGGCCAGACTACGAGCAGTACTTC.

On this clone itself: Other DNA sequences in the same sample also yield this CDR3. The chain recombines TRBV4-3 with TRBJ1-6; no reliable D call. This CDR3 has 14 residues. The germline gives CDR1 LGHNA, CDR2 YSLEER. V gave up 1 base and J gave up 5 bases, with 6 bases separating them. The CDR3 DNA is TGCGCCAGCAGCCAAGGGCAGAATAATTCACCCCTCCACTTT. Translation gives CASSQGQNNSPLHF.

A single count supports this clone. This rearrangement joins TRBV11-1 to TRBJ1-1; unclear D gene. This CDR3 is built from 14 residues. CDR1 is SGHAT and CDR2 is FQDESV in the germline V gene (reference sequence). V lost 7 bases and J lost 1, with 13 bases in between. In DNA, the CDR3 is TGTGCCAGCACCTCCCATCCTAGGAACACTGAAGCTTTCTTT. Protein sequence: CASTSHPRNTEAFF.

The V and J genes are TRBV4-3 and TRBJ2-2; tentatively, D is TRBD2 (6 bases). CDR3 length: 15 residues. With 0 bases removed from V and 5 bases from J, the gap between germline ends came to 10 bases. Per the germline V gene, CDR1 is LGHNA and CDR2 is YSLEER. DNA of the CDR3: TGCGCCAGCAGCCAAGACGCAGGGAGGACCGGGGAGCTGTTTTTT. Amino acid sequence: CASSQDAGRTGELFF.

The chain carries TRBV28 and TRBJ2-7; D possibly corresponds to TRBD1 (5 bases). Germline V gives CDR1 MDHEN, CDR2 SYDVKM. The CDR3 sequence is 16 residues long. The V and J ends lost 1 base and 7 bases respectively, with 20 bases between them. The CDR3 nucleotides read TGTGCCAGCAGTTTATCTGTTAGTAGGGGCCAATTAGAGCAGTACTTC. Encoded protein: CASSLSVSRGQLEQYF.

This chain joins TRBV3-1 (or the pseudogene TRBV3-2) and TRBJ2-7; 11 bases map to TRBD2. Germline lookup yields CDR1 LGHDT and CDR2 YNNKEL (reference sequence). V lost 1 base to trimming and J lost 2 bases; unmatched junction nucleotides: 7. This CDR3 comprises 17 residues. The CDR3 is CASSQAFTSGSPYEQYF. In DNA form, the CDR3 reads TGTGCCAGCAGCCAAGCCTTCACTAGCGGGAGTCCCTACGAGCAGTACTTC.

The J gene is TRBJ1-2, the V gene TRBV2; D not certain. CDR1 and CDR2 from the germline V gene are SNHLY and FYNNEI. V was trimmed by 1 base and J by 0 bases, leaving 9 bases between them. The CDR3 covers 15 residues. This chain's CDR3 is CASSEGRITNYGYTF. The CDR3 DNA reads TGTGCCAGCAGTGAAGGGCGGATTACTAACTATGGCTACACCTTC.

This sequence joins TRBV4-1 and TRBJ1-1, with D possibly being TRBD1 (5 bases). Trimming stripped 3 bases from V and 6 bases from J, with 14 bases between. The CDR3 is 14 residues long. The germline gives CDR1 MGHRA, CDR2 YSYEKL. The CDR3 DNA reads as TGCGCCAGCAGCCACGAAACGGGGGTCGCTGAAGCTTTCTTT. Translated, it gives CASSHETGVAEAFF.

The chain combines TRBV5-1 with TRBJ2-3; 8 nucleotides line up with TRBD2. The CDR3 covers 16 residues. Germline loops: CDR1 SGHRS, CDR2 YFSETQ. V was clipped by 4 bases and J by 4 bases; unmatched bases: 11. The CDR3 loop is CASSPIAGGAADTQYF. The CDR3, as DNA: TGCGCCAGCAGCCCCATTGCCGGGGGGGCCGCAGATACGCAGTATTTT.

J is TRBJ1-2 and V is TRBV28; weak D call: TRBD1 (6 bases). CDR1 and CDR2 (germline): MDHEN, SYDVKM. The V gene lost 8 bases and the J gene lost 4 bases, with 11 bases spanning the gap. The CDR3 is 12 residues long. As DNA, the CDR3 is TGTGCCAGCTCTCGGGACACCTATGGCTACACCTTC. As protein: CASSRDTYGYTF.

The rearrangement uses TRBV6-5 and TRBJ1-1; tentatively, D is TRBD1 (6 bases). With 6 bases removed from V and 1 base from J, the gap between germline ends came to 9 bases. The CDR3 covers 13 residues. Germline V CDR1 and CDR2: MNHEY, SVGAGI. CDR3 protein: CASRRGGNTEAFF. The DNA of the CDR3 is TGTGCCAGCAGGAGGGGGGGGAACACTGAAGCTTTCTTT.

This clone was observed a single time. The genes are TRBV29-1 and TRBJ2-3; tentatively, D is TRBD2 (7 bases). The V gene lost 4 bases and the J gene lost 1 base, with 15 bases spanning the gap. Germline-derived CDR1 and CDR2 are SQVTM and ANQGSEA. CDR3 length: 15 amino acids. The CDR3 protein is CSVVRGARGTDTQYF. The CDR3 region has the DNA TGCAGCGTTGTTCGGGGGGCGCGCGGCACAGATACGCAGTATTTT.

As concerns this clone: A junction boundary mismatches the germline segment, possibly from a read error. The rearrangement links TRBV4-3 to TRBJ2-7, with TRBD2 identical over 11 bases. CDR3 size: 14 residues. Germline CDR1 reads LGHNA; CDR2 reads YSLEER. The CDR3 protein is CASSQTKTSGSWNF. DNA of the CDR3: TGCGCCAGCAGCCAAACGAAAACTAGCGGGAGTTGGAACTTC.

J is TRBJ2-3 and V is TRBV18; maybe TRBD1 (5 bases). From germline, CDR1 is KGHSH and CDR2 LQKENI. This CDR3 has 13 residues. Trimming took 3 bases from V and 8 from J, leaving 12 bases between them. DNA for the CDR3: TGTGCCAGCTCACCCCCGAAAAGGGGTACGCAGTATTTT. Amino acid sequence: CASSPPKRGTQYF.

The V gene is TRBV6-1, the J gene TRBJ2-1, with D perhaps matching TRBD2 (6 bases). Trimming left V 4 bases short and J 7 bases short, with 23 bases between. The CDR3 runs to 17 residues. CDR1 is MNHNS, CDR2 SASEGT, per germline. Here the CDR3 reads CASSATGGRRRANEQFF. CDR3 DNA: TGTGCCAGCAGTGCAACCGGAGGTCGCCGGAGGGCGAATGAGCAGTTCTTC.

This sequence joins TRBV5-6 and TRBJ2-1; tentatively, D is TRBD1 (5 bases). This CDR3 contains 16 residues. V was pared by 0 bases and J by 6 bases, with 16 bases between. Germline V gene lookup returns CDR1 SGHDT and CDR2 YYEEEE. CDR3 protein: CASSLGQLSTSNEQFF. The CDR3 DNA reads TGTGCCAGCAGCTTGGGACAGTTAAGTACGAGCAATGAGCAGTTCTTC.

J is TRBJ2-1 and V is TRBV15; 9 positions agree with TRBD2. Trimming cost V 3 bases and J 7 bases; bases outside gene matches: 7. The germline V gene has CDR1 LNHNV and CDR2 YYDKDF (reference sequence). The CDR3 covers 15 residues. CDR3 nucleotide sequence: TGTGCCACCAGCAGTCTAGCGGGGTTAATGAATGAGCAGTTCTTC. It encodes CATSSLAGLMNEQFF.

The rearrangement uses TRBV5-6 and TRBJ1-6; tentative D call: TRBD1 (6 bases). CDR1 and CDR2 (germline): SGHDT, YYEEEE. Deletions cut 1 base from V and 12 bases from J, with 11 bases between. The CDR3 has 13 residues. The CDR3 nucleotides read TGTGCCAGCAGCTTGAGTGGGGGCGGACCCCTCCACTTT. Translated, it gives CASSLSGGGPLHF.

The chain links TRBV27 to TRBJ2-3, with 9 bases lining up with TRBD2. Germline CDR1 MNHEY, CDR2 SMNVEV (reference sequence). The CDR3 loop spans 14 amino acids. V shed 6 bases, J shed 3 bases, and the junction held 4 bases outside the gene matches. The chain's CDR3 is CASRWAGGTDTQYF. CDR3 nucleotides: TGTGCCAGCAGATGGGCGGGGGGGACAGATACGCAGTATTTT.

The rearrangement uses TRBV5-6 and TRBJ1-2, with D tentatively TRBD1 (6 bases). Germline CDR1 is SGHDT and CDR2 is YYEEEE. The CDR3 consists of 13 residues. Trimming removed 5 bases at V and 5 bases at J, with 13 bases between. CDR3 sequence: CASRQYTGYGYTF. The CDR3 DNA reads TGTGCCAGCAGACAGTATACAGGGTATGGCTACACCTTC.